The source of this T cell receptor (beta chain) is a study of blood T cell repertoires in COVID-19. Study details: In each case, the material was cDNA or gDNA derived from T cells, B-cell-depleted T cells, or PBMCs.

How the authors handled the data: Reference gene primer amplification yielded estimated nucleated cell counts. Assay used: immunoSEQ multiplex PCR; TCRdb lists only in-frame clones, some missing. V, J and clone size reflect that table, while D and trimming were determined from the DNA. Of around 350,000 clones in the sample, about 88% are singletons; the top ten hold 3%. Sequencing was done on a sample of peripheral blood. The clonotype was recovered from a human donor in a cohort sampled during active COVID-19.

DNA for the CDR3: TGTGCCAGCAGCCGGGAGTGGCGAGAGACCCAGTACTTC. It is translated as CASSREWRETQYF. The chain has TRBV2 and TRBJ2-5, with a weak D call TRBD2 (6 bases). The CDR3 has 13 residues. V gave up 6 bases and J gave up 4 bases, with 12 bases separating them. CDR1 and CDR2 from the germline V gene are SNHLY and FYNNEI.